Listed below are T cell receptor beta chains from one sample, sequenced in a study of CD8+ T cells in alopecia areata. Profiled with immunoSEQ multiplex PCR; TCRdb holds only in-frame clones, not every one. The profile shows 100,000 to 130,000 clones, roughly 84% of them singletons. The sample in question was CD8+ T cells sorted from blood, obtained at week 24, from a patient treated with tofacitinib. These receptors originate from a human donor with alopecia areata. Both conserved end residues are part of each CDR3. Fields, in order: J gene, V gene, clone size, D gene, CDR3 DNA, CDR3 protein. The D gene is left open where the match is weak. The size entry is marked missing in some rows and otherwise reads once, few, many or a size class.

j_call: TRBJ2-1; v_call: TRBV19; clone_size: NA; d_call: TRBD1; cdr3_nt: TGTGCCAGTAGTTTAGGACAGGGTTCCTACAATGAGCAGTTCTTC; cdr3_aa: CASSLGQGSYNEQFF
j_call: TRBJ2-7; v_call: TRBV9; clone_size: NA; d_call: TRBD2; cdr3_nt: TGTGCCAGCAGCGTCGGGCGGGGGGCCTACGAGCAGTACTTC; cdr3_aa: CASSVGRGAYEQYF
j_call: TRBJ2-7; v_call: TRBV5-1; clone_size: NA; d_call: NA; cdr3_nt: TGCGCCAGCAGTTTTGCGGGACAGCCCTCCTACGAGCAGTACTTC; cdr3_aa: CASSFAGQPSYEQYF
j_call: TRBJ2-2; v_call: TRBV6-5; clone_size: NA; d_call: TRBD2; cdr3_nt: TGTGCCAGCAGTTACGAACTAGCGGGGGGTATCGGGGAGCTGTTTTTT; cdr3_aa: CASSYELAGGIGELFF
j_call: TRBJ2-1; v_call: TRBV5-6; clone_size: NA; d_call: TRBD2; cdr3_nt: TGTGCCAGCAGCCTAGCGGGGTATTCCTACAATGAGCAGTTCTTC; cdr3_aa: CASSLAGYSYNEQFF
j_call: TRBJ2-1; v_call: TRBV27; clone_size: NA; d_call: NA; cdr3_nt: TGTGCCAGCAGTTTAAGTGGGCTTGAGCAGTTCTTC; cdr3_aa: CASSLSGLEQFF
j_call: TRBJ2-7; v_call: TRBV30; clone_size: NA; d_call: NA; cdr3_nt: TGTGCCTGGAGTACAGGGCTTTACGAGCAGTACTTC; cdr3_aa: CAWSTGLYEQYF
j_call: TRBJ2-1; v_call: TRBV9; clone_size: NA; d_call: TRBD2; cdr3_nt: TGTGCCAGCAGCGTAGGACTAGCGGGAGAGGATGAGCAGTTCTTC; cdr3_aa: CASSVGLAGEDEQFF
j_call: TRBJ2-5; v_call: TRBV7-2; clone_size: NA; d_call: NA; cdr3_nt: TGTGCCAGCAGCCCTCGTCTGGGGGTAGGAGAGACCCAGTACTTC; cdr3_aa: CASSPRLGVGETQYF
j_call: TRBJ1-1; v_call: TRBV10-3; clone_size: NA; d_call: NA; cdr3_nt: TGTGCCATCAGTGGTCCTGAGGGGCGGAACACTGAAGCTTTCTTT; cdr3_aa: CAISGPEGRNTEAFF
j_call: TRBJ1-2; v_call: TRBV29-1; clone_size: NA; d_call: NA; cdr3_nt: TGCAGCGTTGAAGGGGCCGACTCCGACTATGGCTACACCTTC; cdr3_aa: CSVEGADSDYGYTF
j_call: TRBJ2-7; v_call: TRBV5-1; clone_size: NA; d_call: TRBD1; cdr3_nt: TGCGCCAGCAGCTCCTCCGGGACAGGGGTCTACGAGCAGTACTTC; cdr3_aa: CASSSSGTGVYEQYF
j_call: TRBJ1-6; v_call: TRBV25-1; clone_size: NA; d_call: NA; cdr3_nt: TGTGCCAGCAGTGAGTGGTCTAATTCACCCCTCCACTTT; cdr3_aa: CASSEWSNSPLHF
j_call: TRBJ1-2; v_call: TRBV5-1; clone_size: NA; d_call: NA; cdr3_nt: TGCGCCAGCAGCTTGGAATATTCCGGGTTTTATGGCTACACCTTC; cdr3_aa: CASSLEYSGFYGYTF
j_call: TRBJ2-7; v_call: TRBV7-2; clone_size: once; d_call: NA; cdr3_nt: TGTGCCAGCAGCTTATTGCCCCCCGACAGGGGAGGGTACGAGCAGTACTTC; cdr3_aa: CASSLLPPDRGGYEQYF
j_call: TRBJ2-5; v_call: TRBV13; clone_size: NA; d_call: TRBD2; cdr3_nt: TGTGCCAGCAGCTTTATAGCGGGGGCCCAAGAGACCCAGTACTTC; cdr3_aa: CASSFIAGAQETQYF
j_call: TRBJ2-7; v_call: TRBV7-9; clone_size: NA; d_call: NA; cdr3_nt: TGTGCCAGCGGGGCCGACTACGAGCAGTACTTC; cdr3_aa: CASGADYEQYF
j_call: TRBJ1-1; v_call: TRBV14; clone_size: NA; d_call: NA; cdr3_nt: TGTGCCAGCAGCCAAGGTCGGTACACTGAAGCTTTCTTT; cdr3_aa: CASSQGRYTEAFF
j_call: TRBJ1-1; v_call: TRBV6-5; clone_size: NA; d_call: NA; cdr3_nt: TGTGCCAGCAGCACACAGTTCGCGAACACTGAAGCTTTCTTT; cdr3_aa: CASSTQFANTEAFF
j_call: TRBJ1-2; v_call: TRBV5-4; clone_size: NA; d_call: TRBD1; cdr3_nt: TGTGCCAGCAGCCCACAGGGGTCGGATGGCTACACCTTC; cdr3_aa: CASSPQGSDGYTF
j_call: TRBJ2-5; v_call: TRBV7-9; clone_size: few; d_call: NA; cdr3_nt: TGTGCCAGCAGCTTAGAGGCGGCGGGGGCTGCGGAGACCCAGTACTTC; cdr3_aa: CASSLEAAGAAETQYF
j_call: TRBJ2-5; v_call: TRBV11-3; clone_size: NA; d_call: NA; cdr3_nt: TGTGCCCCCCCACCCCAAAGCCTCGGTGTTGGGAAGAGGGAGACCCAGTACTTC; cdr3_aa: CAPPPQSLGVGKRETQYF
j_call: TRBJ2-5; v_call: TRBV4-1; clone_size: NA; d_call: TRBD2; cdr3_nt: TGCGCCAGCAGCCAAGAGATTGGAGCGGGGGCCGAGGGGAAGACCCAGTACTTC; cdr3_aa: CASSQEIGAGAEGKTQYF
j_call: TRBJ2-7; v_call: TRBV27; clone_size: NA; d_call: TRBD2; cdr3_nt: TGTGCCAGCAGTCGGGGCCTAGCGGTTGTCTACGAGCAGTACTTC; cdr3_aa: CASSRGLAVVYEQYF
j_call: TRBJ2-1; v_call: TRBV6-5; clone_size: NA; d_call: TRBD2; cdr3_nt: TGTGCCAGCAGCTGGACTAGCGGGGGGGTAAATGAGCAGTTCTTC; cdr3_aa: CASSWTSGGVNEQFF
j_call: TRBJ2-7; v_call: TRBV29-1; clone_size: NA; d_call: NA; cdr3_nt: TGCAGCGTCGTACAGGGATACGAGCAGTACTTC; cdr3_aa: CSVVQGYEQYF
j_call: TRBJ2-2; v_call: TRBV12-2; clone_size: NA; d_call: NA; cdr3_nt: TGTGCAAGTCGCCGCAGAGGTTCGGGGGAGCTGTTTTTT; cdr3_aa: CASRRRGSGELFF
j_call: TRBJ2-7; v_call: TRBV14; clone_size: NA; d_call: NA; cdr3_nt: TGTGCCAGCAGCCAAGAAGGCAGACAGTACGAGCAGTACTTC; cdr3_aa: CASSQEGRQYEQYF